The 23 T cell receptor beta chains in this list originate from one sample, sequenced in a study of T-cell reconstitution after alpha-beta-depleted transplantation in children. Unique molecular identifiers were built into the TCRbeta library. TCRdb reprocessed the PCR reads via MiXCR and lists one record per CDR3 protein. Found here are hundreds of thousands of distinct CDR3 sequences, under 14% of them singletons; the top ten hold 20% to 30%. The sequences come from peripheral blood, collected 180 days after TCRalphabeta/CD19-depleted stem cell transplant. Receptor source: a male patient under 10 years old who had a stem cell transplant for chronic granulomatous disease, so the T cells may come from the graft donor.

This clonotype came up many times. Written as DNA, the CDR3 is TGCGCCAGCAGCTTGTCAAGCGGACACACCGGGGAGCTGTTTTTT. Protein: CASSLSSGHTGELFF. The rearrangement links TRBV5-1 to TRBJ2-2; D is possibly TRBD2 (5 bases). CDR1 SGHRS and CDR2 YFSETQ come from the germline V gene. Trimming stripped 1 base from V and 3 bases from J, with 10 bases between. The CDR3 is 15 residues long.

This clonotype was recorded at least ten times. This chain connects TRBV28 to TRBJ2-4; TRBD1 matches at 8 bases. The CDR3 extends over 17 amino acids. The V gene's germline CDR1 is MDHEN and CDR2 SYDVKM. The ends lost 5 bases at V and 4 bases at J; junction bases unmatched: 13. CDR3 sequence reads: CASSRQDPGQGKNIQYF. As DNA, the CDR3 is TGTGCCAGCAGTCGACAGGACCCCGGACAGGGAAAAAACATTCAGTACTTC.

This clonotype was seen more than once but under ten times. The J gene is TRBJ1-5, the V gene TRBV19; 8 bases fit TRBD1. The ends lost 4 bases at V and 6 bases at J; junction bases unmatched: 8. The CDR3 has 15 amino acids. Per the germline V gene, CDR1 is LNHDA and CDR2 is SQIVND (reference sequence). CDR3 in amino acids: CASSTTGGGGQPQHF. The CDR3 region has the DNA TGTGCCAGTAGTACAACAGGGGGTGGGGGTCAGCCCCAGCATTTT. The variable domain in full, completed from reference TRBV19 and TRBJ1-5, reads DGGITQSPKYLFRKEGQNVTLSCEQNLNHDAMYWYRQDPGQGLRLIYYSQIVNDFQKGDIAEGYSVSREKKESFPLTVTSAQKNPTAFYLCASSTTGGGGQPQHFGDGTRLSIL.

The chain carries TRBV28 and TRBJ1-5; no firm D call. CDR1 and CDR2 from the germline V gene are MDHEN and SYDVKM. The germline V and J ends were trimmed by 5 bases and 5 bases, with 16 bases remaining between them. This CDR3 region has 15 residues. CDR3 nucleotides: TGTGCCAGCAGTCTACTCAGGCAGGCTCATCAGCCCCAGCATTTT. It is translated as CASSLLRQAHQPQHF.

The chain employs TRBV6-5 and TRBJ2-3; D is possibly TRBD1 (6 bases). The CDR3 is 18 amino acids. The V end lost 2 bases, the J end lost 0 bases, and 18 bases lay between the germline ends. The germline CDR1 and CDR2 sequences are MNHEY and SVGAGI. CDR3 sequence (DNA): TGTGCCAGCAGTTACCCCACGACAGGCCCGTCTAGCACAGATACGCAGTATTTT. It yields the protein CASSYPTTGPSSTDTQYF.

The chain carries TRBV7-2 and TRBJ2-3; 7 bases line up with TRBD1. Germline CDR1 SGHTA, CDR2 FQGNSA. V was pared by 7 bases and J by 1 base, with 8 bases of the junction left unmatched. This CDR3 is 15 amino acids long. The CDR3 coding sequence is TGTGCCAGCAAATACGAGGGGGCCGGCACAGATACGCAGTATTTT. Translating gives CASKYEGAGTDTQYF.

The sample holds many counts of this clonotype. The gene calls are TRBV25-1 and TRBJ2-7, with D perhaps TRBD2 (5 bases). The CDR3 contains 11 residues. The ends were cut back, 8 bases at V and 4 bases at J, with 9 bases in the middle. Germline V gene data show CDR1 as MGHDK and CDR2 as SYGVNS. CDR3 in DNA: TGTGCCAGCGCAGGAGGATACGAGCAGTACTTC. This translates into CASAGGYEQYF.

The V and J genes are TRBV18 and TRBJ2-5, with D possibly TRBD2 on 5 matching bases. With 2 bases removed from V and 2 bases from J, the gap between germline ends came to 9 bases. This CDR3 has 14 amino acids. Germline CDR1 reads KGHSH; CDR2 reads LQKENI. Here the CDR3 reads CASSPVTGQETQYF. The CDR3 DNA sequence: TGTGCCAGCTCACCAGTCACGGGGCAAGAGACCCAGTACTTC.

The rearrangement joins TRBV19 to TRBJ2-1, with D unresolved. The germline gives CDR1 LNHDA, CDR2 SQIVND (reference sequence). V lost 1 base to trimming and J lost 5 bases, with 12 bases between them. The length of the CDR3 is 15 residues. The CDR3 loop is CASSIGQSVHNEQFF. CDR3 coding DNA: TGTGCCAGTAGTATAGGGCAATCGGTCCACAATGAGCAGTTCTTC. The whole variable domain, filled in from reference TRBV19 and TRBJ2-1, reads DGGITQSPKYLFRKEGQNVTLSCEQNLNHDAMYWYRQDPGQGLRLIYYSQIVNDFQKGDIAEGYSVSREKKESFPLTVTSAQKNPTAFYLCASSIGQSVHNEQFFGPGTRLTVL.

This clonotype was seen ten or more times. V and J are TRBV20-1 and TRBJ1-2; 9 nucleotides line up with TRBD1. This CDR3 is built from 16 residues. Germline assignment: CDR1 DFQATT and CDR2 SNEGSKA (reference sequence). Losses at the gene ends were 2 bases for V and 4 bases for J; bases not matched to a gene: 11. CDR3 sequence reads: CSARTKRDRDPYGYTF. CDR3 DNA: TGCAGTGCTAGAACTAAACGGGACAGGGACCCCTATGGCTACACCTTC.

The chain uses TRBV19 and TRBJ2-3; TRBD2 is a possible D gene (6 bases). This CDR3 has 14 residues. Looked up from germline, CDR1 is LNHDA and CDR2 is SQIVND (reference sequence). Trimming pared 8 bases from V and 1 base from J, leaving 13 bases between. Here the CDR3 DNA reads TGTGCCAGTGCCAGGGCTAGCGGCACAGATACGCAGTATTTT. Protein sequence: CASARASGTDTQYF.

In this sample, this clonotype turned up many times. One junction end does not reproduce the germline sequence, and a read error may be involved. The chain uses TRBV7-7 and TRBJ2-5, with 11 bases that match TRBD2. CDR3 length: 16 residues. Germline lookup yields CDR1 SSHAT and CDR2 FNYEAQ (reference sequence). The DNA of the CDR3 is TGTGCTAGCAGCTTAGTAGCGGGGGGGCCGGAAGAGACCCAGTACTTC. Amino acids: CASSLVAGGPEETQYF.

This clonotype was found many times. This chain links TRBV29-1 with TRBJ2-5; unclear D gene. The CDR3 sequence is 11 residues long. V gave up 5 bases and J gave up 4 bases, with 8 bases separating them. Germline V gene lookup returns CDR1 SQVTM and CDR2 ANQGSEA. The CDR3: CSVTAIETQYF. The CDR3 DNA is TGCAGCGTTACTGCTATAGAGACCCAGTACTTC. The whole variable domain, remainder taken from reference TRBV29-1 and TRBJ2-5, is SAVISQKPSRDICQRGTSLTIQCQVDSQVTMMFWYRQQPGQSLTLIATANQGSEATYESGFVIDKFPISRPNLTFSTLTVSNMSPEDSSIYLCSVTAIETQYFGPGTRLLVL.

This clonotype appeared a few times. One base away lies a much larger clone, so this may be a sequencing read error. The CDR3 DNA is TGTGCCAGCAGTGGACAGGTCAATCAGCCCCAGCATTTT. Protein sequence: CASSGQVNQPQHF. V is TRBV6-1 and J is TRBJ1-5, with TRBD1 as a possible D gene (6 bases). There are 13 residues in the CDR3. Per germline, CDR1 MNHNS and CDR2 SASEGT. V was pared by 4 bases and J by 3 bases, with 7 bases between.

The sample holds many counts of this clonotype. The chain employs TRBV20-1 and TRBJ1-6; no reliable D call. The CDR3 runs to 15 residues. The germline CDR1 and CDR2 sequences are DFQATT and SNEGSKA (reference sequence). V was trimmed by 6 bases and J by 7 bases, leaving 19 bases between them. This CDR3 is CSARPKGWLNSPLHF. CDR3 bases: TGCAGTGCCAGACCTAAAGGGTGGCTGAATTCACCCCTCCACTTT.

This clonotype has a count of ten or more. The chain joins TRBV27 to TRBJ2-3; tentatively, D is TRBD1 (5 bases). The V and J ends lost 5 bases and 7 bases respectively, with 13 bases between them. CDR1 MNHEY and CDR2 SMNVEV come from the germline V gene (reference sequence). CDR3 length equals 13 residues. CDR3 protein: CASSPLGANTQYF. DNA for the CDR3: TGTGCCAGCAGTCCCCTAGGGGCGAATACGCAGTATTTT.

This clonotype was picked up many times. CDR3 bases: TGCGCCAGCAGCTTCGTTTTGACTGGACCGAGCACCGGGGAGCTGTTTTTT. It translates to CASSFVLTGPSTGELFF. The rearrangement links TRBV5-1 to TRBJ2-2; D is ambiguous. The germline gives CDR1 SGHRS, CDR2 YFSETQ. Trimming cost V 2 bases and J 4 bases, with 18 bases left between them. This CDR3 is built from 17 residues.

This clonotype has more than one count but fewer than ten. The rearrangement joins TRBV4-1 to TRBJ1-2; D gene unclear. This CDR3 contains 17 residues. Trimming took off 2 bases at V and 1 base at J, with 17 bases between the two ends. Germline-derived CDR1 and CDR2 are MGHRA and YSYEKL. The CDR3 here is CASSQYTGVLFNYGYTF. For the CDR3, the DNA is TGCGCCAGCAGCCAATACACCGGGGTCCTTTTTAACTATGGCTACACCTTC.

This chain joins TRBV28 and TRBJ2-1, with 15 bases matching TRBD2. Germline CDR1 and CDR2: MDHEN and SYDVKM. This CDR3 comprises 15 residues. V shed 5 bases, J shed 8 bases, and the junction held 4 bases outside the gene matches. The CDR3 sequence is CASSPRTSGRDEQFF. The CDR3 DNA is TGTGCCAGCAGTCCTCGGACTAGCGGGAGGGATGAGCAGTTCTTC.

This clonotype was seen many times. The chain carries TRBV20-1 and TRBJ2-3, with D possibly TRBD2 on 5 matching bases. Germline values: CDR1 DFQATT, CDR2 SNEGSKA (reference sequence). This CDR3 has 13 amino acids. The germline V and J ends were trimmed by 6 bases and 0 bases, with 10 bases remaining between them. The CDR3 sequence is CSAQRTSTDTQYF. CDR3 sequence (DNA): TGCAGTGCCCAGAGGACTAGCACAGATACGCAGTATTTT.

In DNA form, the CDR3 reads TGTGCCAGCAGCAACGACCGGGACAGGGGGCACGAGCAGTACTTC. This encodes CASSNDRDRGHEQYF. This rearrangement joins TRBV9 to TRBJ2-7; TRBD1 matches at 12 bases. With 4 bases clipped from V and 5 bases from J, the junction kept 7 bases outside the gene matches. Germline loops: CDR1 SGDLS, CDR2 YYNGEE. The CDR3 extends over 15 amino acids.

This clonotype showed up many times. The genes are TRBV9 and TRBJ2-7, with TRBD1 matching 7 bases. V trimming: 3 bases; J trimming: 2 bases; junction bases outside the gene matches: 11. The CDR3 is 16 residues long. Germline-derived CDR1 and CDR2 are SGDLS and YYNGEE. The CDR3 protein is CASSGTRDSTTYEQYF. For the CDR3, the DNA is TGTGCCAGCAGCGGGACCAGGGACAGCACCACCTACGAGCAGTACTTC.

This clonotype occurred a few times. The CDR3 coding sequence is TGCAGTGCTAGAGGGGTGGCGGGTACTGACTACGAGCAGTACTTC. Protein sequence: CSARGVAGTDYEQYF. V usage is TRBV20-1 and J usage is TRBJ2-7, with a tentative D call TRBD2 (5 bases). The germline V and J ends were trimmed by 1 base and 3 bases, with 16 bases remaining between them. The CDR3 has 15 residues. Germline V gene data show CDR1 as DFQATT and CDR2 as SNEGSKA (reference sequence).